This T cell receptor beta chain was captured in a study of shared clonotypes between healthy human individuals. Clones were read by immunoSEQ multiplex PCR, and TCRdb kept only the in-frame ones, dropping some. The data show around 2,000,000 clones, roughly 94% seen once. The CDR3 length is 14 residues. From germline, CDR1 is SGHRS and CDR2 YFSETQ. V was pared by 2 bases and J by 4 bases, with 5 bases of the junction left unmatched. The chain links TRBV5-1 to TRBJ2-7; 8 bases are shared with TRBD1. This TCR came from a man in his late teens or twenties in good health. Material: naive CD4+ T cells sorted from blood. Subset given: CD45RA+ positively selected. Here the CDR3 DNA reads TGCGCCAGCAGCTTTCTCCGGACAGGGTACGAGCAGTACTTC. This sequence encodes CASSFLRTGYEQYF. The variable domain in full, with the rest retrieved from reference TRBV5-1 and TRBJ2-7, is KAGVTQTPRYLIKTRGQQVTLSCSPISGHRSVSWYQQTPGQGLQFLFEYFSETQRNKGNFPGRFSGRQFSNSRSEMNVSTLELGDSALYLCASSFLRTGYEQYFGPGTRLTVT.